This T cell receptor beta chain was recovered during a study of CD8+ T cells in alopecia areata (dated 2018 in TCRdb). Regarding the study in general: Treated patients were enrolled in an open-label pilot trial of oral tofacitinib, 5 to 10 mg twice daily, for moderate-to-severe alopecia areata. In both human patients and the C3H/HeJ mouse model, the study applied high-throughput TCRbeta sequencing to look at T cell clonal expansion in alopecia areata. Clonality in the scalp was compared among normal scalp (n=4), patchy alopecia areata scalp (n=8), and alopecia totalis/universalis scalp (n=8). Biopsies were taken from tofacitinib-treated patients at baseline and again at 4 and 24 weeks into treatment, and several of those patients also had a later scalp biopsy. TCRbeta CDR3 regions were amplified by immunoSEQ multiplex PCR using 35 Vbeta forward and 13 Jbeta reverse primers. RNA was extracted with the PAXgene miRNA kit for fixed scalp, the miRNeasy kit for PBMCs, and the RNeasy kit for mouse skin. On the human side, TCRbeta sequencing was run on scalp tissue and on sorted CD4+ and CD8+ peripheral blood T cells from healthy controls and from alopecia areata patients with either patchy or totalis/universalis disease. Patients received tofacitinib for 6 to 18 months and were then followed off drug for 6 months to check for delayed response and recurrence. On the study overall, not on this receptor specifically: Compared with normal scalp, lesional scalp, particularly in alopecia totalis/universalis, had higher clonality and more expanded CD8+ clones, which suggests antigenic drive. TCR sequences shared between patients were less clear than in mice, possibly partly because of HLA diversity in the patient population. Unlike mouse skin, where gammadelta T cells dominate, normal human skin contains resident alphabeta T cells that get sequenced too, which complicates analysis of the scalp TCR repertoire.

For CDR1 and CDR2, the germline V gene lists SQVTM and ANQGSEA. V is reduced by 6 bases and J by 0 bases, leaving a spacing of 11 bases between them. Measured from the cysteine to the phenylalanine, the CDR3 is 13 residues long. The retained sequence is limited to the CDR3, 39 bases, with the frame set at the first base. This clone was seen more than once but under ten times. The specificity of this receptor is unknown. Base qualities were left out, and no much larger clone turns up one base away. This sample also contains other DNA sequences that code for the same CDR3. The library was made by the immunoSEQ multiplex PCR assay. RNA was extracted from all samples and reverse transcribed into cDNA, which served as template for TCR sequencing. First-strand cDNA was synthesized with SuperScript III using a 2:1 mix of oligo-dT and random hexamers. A synthetic immune receptor repertoire was used to gauge amplification bias, and whatever bias remained was removed computationally. The paper's data handling went like this. Raw reads were preprocessed to remove errors, and CDR3 was defined by IMGT conventions from the conserved cysteine to phenylalanine. Clonality was computed as 1 minus the Shannon entropy, with the entropy normalized by log2 of the number of productive unique TCRs. Scalp TCRbeta sequences were cross-referenced with sorted blood CD4 and CD8 repertoires so that the CD4 or CD8 identity of scalp clones could be inferred. TCRdb stores this immuneACCESS table with in-frame sequences only. Part of the clones is absent; in the studies checked, under half of the shortfall reflects unresolved V genes, and no reason is known for the rest. The V and J calls and clone size come from that table; D and trimming were worked out from the DNA. For this sample the table gives roughly 170,000 clones, of which 59% were detected only once. The top ten clones comprise under 15% of the sample.

The time point label here, explained by the study, means: baseline before oral tofacitinib. Peripheral blood and lesional scalp punch biopsies were obtained from patients with alopecia areata. After PBMCs were isolated by density centrifugation and stained for CD3, CD4 and CD8, a FACSAria was used to sort CD4+ and CD8+ T cells. The rearrangement combines TRBV29-1 with TRBJ1-1; a tentative D match to TRBD1 spans 5 bases. The sequence derives from a human donor with alopecia areata. The sequencing here drew on CD4+ T cells sorted from blood, taken at week 0. The CDR3 protein sequence reads: CSVETVMNTEAFF. Read as DNA, the sequence is TGCAGCGTGGAGACAGTCATGAACACTGAAGCTTTCTTT.